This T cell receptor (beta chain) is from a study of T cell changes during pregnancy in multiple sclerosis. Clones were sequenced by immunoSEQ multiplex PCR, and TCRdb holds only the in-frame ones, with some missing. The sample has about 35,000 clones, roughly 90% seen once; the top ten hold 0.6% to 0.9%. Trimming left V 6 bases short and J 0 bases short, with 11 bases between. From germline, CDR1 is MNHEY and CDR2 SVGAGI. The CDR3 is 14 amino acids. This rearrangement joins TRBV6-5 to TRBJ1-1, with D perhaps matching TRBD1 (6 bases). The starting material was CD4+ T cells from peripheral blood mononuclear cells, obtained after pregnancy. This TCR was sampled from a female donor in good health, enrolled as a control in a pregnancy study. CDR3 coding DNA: TGTGCCAGCAGCCCACAGGGACTGAACACTGAAGCTTTCTTT. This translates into CASSPQGLNTEAFF.